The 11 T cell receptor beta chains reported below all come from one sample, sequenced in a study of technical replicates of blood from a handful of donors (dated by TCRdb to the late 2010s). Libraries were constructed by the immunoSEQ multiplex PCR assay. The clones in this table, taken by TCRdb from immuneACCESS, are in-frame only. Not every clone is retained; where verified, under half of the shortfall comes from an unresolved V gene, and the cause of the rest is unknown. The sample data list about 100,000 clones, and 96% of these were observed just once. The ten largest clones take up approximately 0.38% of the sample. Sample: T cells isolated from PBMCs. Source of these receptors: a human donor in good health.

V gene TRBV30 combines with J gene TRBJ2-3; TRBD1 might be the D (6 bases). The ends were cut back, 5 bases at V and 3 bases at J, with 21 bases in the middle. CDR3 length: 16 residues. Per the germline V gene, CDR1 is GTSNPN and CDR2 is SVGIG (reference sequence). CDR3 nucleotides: TGTGCCTGGGGACACTATAACAGGGAAAGGACAGATACGCAGTATTTT. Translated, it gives CAWGHYNRERTDTQYF.

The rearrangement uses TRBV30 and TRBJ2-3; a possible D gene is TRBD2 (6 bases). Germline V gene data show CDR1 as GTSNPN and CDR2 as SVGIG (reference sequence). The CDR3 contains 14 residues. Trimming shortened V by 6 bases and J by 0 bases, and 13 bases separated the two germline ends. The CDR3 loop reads CACGRGGSTDTQYF. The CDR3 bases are TGTGCCTGCGGGAGAGGTGGAAGCACAGATACGCAGTATTTT.

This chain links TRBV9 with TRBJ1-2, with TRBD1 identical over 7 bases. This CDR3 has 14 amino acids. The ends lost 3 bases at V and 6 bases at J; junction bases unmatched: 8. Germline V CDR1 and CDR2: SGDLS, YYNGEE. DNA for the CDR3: TGTGCCAGCAGCGGAGGGACAGACACAAATGGCTACACCTTC. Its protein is CASSGGTDTNGYTF.

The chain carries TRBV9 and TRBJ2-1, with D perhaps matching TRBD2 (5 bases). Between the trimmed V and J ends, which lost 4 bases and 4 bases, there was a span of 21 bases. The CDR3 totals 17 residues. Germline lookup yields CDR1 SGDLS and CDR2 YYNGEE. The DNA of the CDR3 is TGTGCCAGCAGCCCTAGCTCACGAACCTTCTATTACAATGAGCAGTTCTTC. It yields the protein CASSPSSRTFYYNEQFF.

CDR3 bases: TGCGCCAGCAGCCACCGAGGGGGCCCCGGGGAGCTGTTTTTT. It is translated as CASSHRGGPGELFF. The rearrangement links TRBV4-3 to TRBJ2-2; 7 nucleotides align to TRBD1. The CDR3 is 14 amino acids. Trimming removed 3 bases from V and 6 bases from J; junction bases left unmatched: 4. Germline-derived CDR1 and CDR2 are LGHNA and YSLEER.

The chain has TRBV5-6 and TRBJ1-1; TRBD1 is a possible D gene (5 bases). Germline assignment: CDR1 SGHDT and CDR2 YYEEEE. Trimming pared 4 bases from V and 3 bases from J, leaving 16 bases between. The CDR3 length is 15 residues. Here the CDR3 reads CASSSQGSGYTEAFF. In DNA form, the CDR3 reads TGTGCCAGCAGCAGCCAGGGTTCTGGGTACACTGAAGCTTTCTTT.

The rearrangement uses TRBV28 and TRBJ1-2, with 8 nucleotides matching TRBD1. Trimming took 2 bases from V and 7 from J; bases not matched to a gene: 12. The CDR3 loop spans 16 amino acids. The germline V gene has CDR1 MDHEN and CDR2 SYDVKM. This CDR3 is CASSLPNPTGDRGYTF. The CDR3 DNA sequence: TGTGCCAGCAGTTTACCGAACCCGACAGGGGATCGTGGCTACACCTTC.

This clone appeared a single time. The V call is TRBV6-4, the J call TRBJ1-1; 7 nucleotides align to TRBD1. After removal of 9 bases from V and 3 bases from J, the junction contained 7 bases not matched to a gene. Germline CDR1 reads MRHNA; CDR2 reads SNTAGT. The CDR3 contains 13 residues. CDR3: CARIDRDYTEAFF. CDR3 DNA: TGTGCCAGGATTGACAGGGACTACACTGAAGCTTTCTTT.

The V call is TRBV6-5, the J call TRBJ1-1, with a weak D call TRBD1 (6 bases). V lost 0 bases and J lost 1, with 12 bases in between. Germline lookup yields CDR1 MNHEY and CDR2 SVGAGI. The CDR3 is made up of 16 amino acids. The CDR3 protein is CASSYSRTATNTEAFF. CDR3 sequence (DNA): TGTGCCAGCAGTTACTCGAGGACAGCAACGAACACTGAAGCTTTCTTT.

CDR3 DNA sequence: TGTGCCGCCCAGGGGAACACCGGGGAGCTGTTTTTT. Encoded protein: CAAQGNTGELFF. The chain uses TRBV28 and TRBJ2-2, with D possibly TRBD1 on 5 matching bases. V was cut by 11 bases and J by 1 base, with 8 bases left in between. In germline, CDR1 is MDHEN, CDR2 SYDVKM. This CDR3 is built from 12 residues.

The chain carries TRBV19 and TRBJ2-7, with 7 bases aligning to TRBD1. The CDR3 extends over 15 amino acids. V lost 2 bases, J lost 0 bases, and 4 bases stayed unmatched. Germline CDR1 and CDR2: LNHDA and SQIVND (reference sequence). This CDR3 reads CASSIRQGDSYEQYF. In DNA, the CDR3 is TGTGCCAGTAGTATAAGGCAGGGGGACTCCTACGAGCAGTACTTC.